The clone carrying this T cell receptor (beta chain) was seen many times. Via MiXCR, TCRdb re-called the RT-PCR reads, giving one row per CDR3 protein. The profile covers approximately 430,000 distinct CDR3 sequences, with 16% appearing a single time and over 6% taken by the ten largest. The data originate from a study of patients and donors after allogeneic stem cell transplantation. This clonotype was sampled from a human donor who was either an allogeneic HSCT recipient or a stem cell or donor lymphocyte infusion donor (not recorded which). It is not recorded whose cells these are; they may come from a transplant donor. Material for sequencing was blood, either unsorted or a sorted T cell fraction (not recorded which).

The CDR3 spells CASSAGTLAKNIQYF. The DNA of the CDR3 is TGTGCCAGCAGCGCCGGGACATTAGCCAAAAACATTCAGTACTTC. The chain links TRBV7-6 to TRBJ2-4; tentatively, D is TRBD1 (6 bases). The CDR3 length is 15 residues. Per the germline V gene, CDR1 is SGHVS and CDR2 is FNYEAQ. The V end lost 5 bases, the J end lost 0 bases, and 11 bases lay between the germline ends.